Listed here are 10 T cell receptor beta chains from one sample, sequenced in a study of human T cells and chemical hapten exposure. MiXCR, run by TCRdb on the RACE reads, gives a single entry per CDR3 protein. Here the sample spans 25,000 to 35,000 distinct CDR3 sequences, approximately 6% being singletons. The sample's time point: patch test 3, about 24 weeks after DPC sensitization. Specified treatment: therapeutic diphenylcyclopropenone sensitization with weekly scalp DPC. The sample was whole blood, taken in connection with sensitization to the hapten diphenylcyclopropenone (DPC). The receptors here all came from a man younger than 40 with alopecia areata. Some clones in this sample may be carry-over from other donors' samples.

V usage is TRBV5-1 and J usage is TRBJ1-1; 9 nucleotides match TRBD1. This CDR3 is 15 amino acids long. Unmatched junction bases numbered 9, after V lost 3 bases and J lost 6 bases. Germline assignment: CDR1 SGHRS and CDR2 YFSETQ. The CDR3 sequence is CASSYAGTGTPEAFF. CDR3 nucleotides: TGCGCCAGCAGCTATGCGGGGACAGGGACCCCTGAAGCTTTCTTT.

This clonotype came up many times. The rearrangement uses TRBV29-1 and TRBJ1-1; 8 bases map to TRBD1. Germline V gene data show CDR1 as SQVTM and CDR2 as ANQGSEA. The CDR3 spans 13 residues. V lost 5 bases, J lost 0 bases, and 2 bases stayed unmatched. CDR3 in DNA: TGCAGCGTTCGGACAGGGATGAACACTGAAGCTTTCTTT. Amino acids: CSVRTGMNTEAFF.

This clonotype occurred many times. The chain uses TRBV20-1 and TRBJ2-1, with TRBD2 as a possible D gene (6 bases). The CDR3 is made up of 15 amino acids. The V gene's germline CDR1 is DFQATT and CDR2 SNEGSKA (reference sequence). Trimming took 3 bases from V and 6 from J, leaving 18 bases between them. CDR3 in DNA: TGCAGTGCTAGTCTTCGGGGAGGTTTTGCCAATGAGCAGTTCTTC. Amino acids: CSASLRGGFANEQFF.

This clonotype was found many times. The J gene is TRBJ2-5, the V gene TRBV11-1; 7 bases fit TRBD1. Germline values: CDR1 SGHAT, CDR2 FQDESV (reference sequence). V was clipped by 2 bases and J by 2 bases; unmatched bases: 5. CDR3 size: 15 residues. The CDR3 bases are TGTGCCAGCAGCTTAACGCCGGGACAGCAAGAGACCCAGTACTTC. Translation: CASSLTPGQQETQYF.

This clonotype was recorded at least ten times. The rearrangement links TRBV6-6 to TRBJ1-5; unclear D gene. CDR1 is MNHNY and CDR2 is SVGAGI in the germline V gene (reference sequence). The V and J ends lost 5 bases and 0 bases respectively, with 26 bases between them. The CDR3 consists of 20 residues. DNA of the CDR3: TGTGCCAGCAGTCTCGACCCGTCCACCTTTAGCAACTTTAGCAATCAGCCCCAGCATTTT. This sequence encodes CASSLDPSTFSNFSNQPQHF.

The chain joins TRBV5-1 to TRBJ2-5; D unclear. This CDR3 region has 13 residues. V was shortened by 4 bases and J by 5 bases, with 12 bases between the two germline ends. The V gene's germline CDR1 is SGHRS and CDR2 YFSETQ. The CDR3: CASSLGLAETQYF. CDR3 nucleotide sequence: TGCGCCAGCAGCCTGGGGTTGGCCGAGACCCAGTACTTC. The full variable domain, its missing parts supplied by reference TRBV5-1 and TRBJ2-5, is KAGVTQTPRYLIKTRGQQVTLSCSPISGHRSVSWYQQTPGQGLQFLFEYFSETQRNKGNFPGRFSGRQFSNSRSEMNVSTLELGDSALYLCASSLGLAETQYFGPGTRLLVL.

This clonotype appeared many times. The chain employs TRBV3-1 and TRBJ2-7; D is possibly TRBD1 (5 bases). Germline CDR1 is LGHDT and CDR2 is YNNKEL (reference sequence). The V end was cut by 1 base, the J end by 0 bases, with 10 bases between. This CDR3 spans 15 amino acids. CDR3 protein: CASSQAMQGSYEQYF. As DNA, the CDR3 is TGTGCCAGCAGCCAAGCTATGCAGGGCTCCTACGAGCAGTACTTC.

At least ten counts were recorded for this clonotype. The rearrangement links TRBV12-3 or TRBV12-4 to TRBJ2-1; no definite D call. V was clipped by 6 bases and J by 10 bases, with 19 bases between them. The CDR3 length is 14 residues. CDR3 protein: CASSVRLPLGEQFF. DNA for the CDR3: TGTGCCAGCAGCGTACGACTCCCGTTGGGAGAGCAGTTCTTC.

This clonotype was detected many times. The genes are TRBV7-2 and TRBJ2-5, with 15 bases matching TRBD2. CDR1 and CDR2 (germline): SGHTA, FQGNSA. Germline trimming cut 1 base from V and 5 bases from J; bases unmatched to any gene: 5. There are 17 residues in the CDR3. The CDR3 nucleotides read TGTGCCAGCAGCTTAGGGACTAGCGGGGGGGCAGGCGAGACCCAGTACTTC. Translated, it gives CASSLGTSGGAGETQYF. Full variable domain (remainder filled in from reference TRBV7-2 and TRBJ2-5): GAGVSQSPSNKVTEKGKDVELRCDPISGHTALYWYRQSLGQGLEFLIYFQGNSAPDKSGLPSDRFSAERTGGSVSTLTIQRTQQEDSAVYLCASSLGTSGGAGETQYFGPGTRLLVL.

In its sample, this clonotype was seen many times. V and J are TRBV29-1 and TRBJ2-7; 8 bases fit TRBD1. V lost 5 bases and J lost 3; bases outside the gene matches: 3. Germline-derived CDR1 and CDR2 are SQVTM and ANQGSEA. This CDR3 is built from 12 residues. CDR3 protein: CSVLGTGYEQYF. For the CDR3, the DNA is TGCAGCGTTCTGGGGACAGGCTACGAGCAGTACTTC.